This passage covers 31 T cell receptor beta chains from one sample sequenced in a study of T cells of healthy individuals. TCRdb independently ran MiXCR on the 5' RACE reads; one entry per CDR3 protein. The sample lists 55,000 to 65,000 distinct CDR3 sequences; roughly 17% were seen once. The receptors derive from a human donor in good health.

A few counts support this clonotype. The chain combines TRBV4-1 with TRBJ1-5, with 8 bases identical to TRBD1. V shed 4 bases and J 6 bases; nucleotides not matched to a gene: 11. Germline CDR1 is MGHRA and CDR2 is YSYEKL. The CDR3 consists of 16 residues. CDR3 nucleotides: TGCGCCAGCAGCCGACCAGGACAGGGCCGGGGTCAGCCCCAGCATTTT. Its translation is CASSRPGQGRGQPQHF.

This clonotype has a handful of counts. This chain joins TRBV2 and TRBJ2-2; D is perhaps TRBD2 (6 bases). The CDR3 has 13 residues. Per germline, CDR1 SNHLY and CDR2 FYNNEI. The ends were cut back, 3 bases at V and 7 bases at J, with 9 bases in the middle. The chain's CDR3 is CASSEEGGGELFF. CDR3 bases: TGTGCCAGCAGTGAGGAGGGTGGCGGGGAGCTGTTTTTT.

The table lists this clonotype with many counts. This chain joins TRBV7-9 and TRBJ1-1; 10 nucleotides line up with TRBD1. Germline-derived CDR1 and CDR2 are SEHNR and FQNEAQ (reference sequence). CDR3 length: 15 residues. V lost 5 bases to trimming and J lost 9 bases; unmatched junction nucleotides: 12. The CDR3 sequence is CASSPPGQGRAQAFF. CDR3 bases: TGTGCCAGCAGCCCACCGGGACAGGGGAGGGCCCAAGCTTTCTTT.

The chain's CDR3 is CASSEGQGTGILNEQFF. In nucleotides, the CDR3 is TGTGCCAGCAGTGAAGGTCAGGGGACAGGCATCCTCAATGAGCAGTTCTTC. This sequence joins TRBV2 and TRBJ2-1, with 8 bases that match TRBD1. From germline, CDR1 is SNHLY and CDR2 FYNNEI. Trimming removed 1 base from V and 6 bases from J; junction bases left unmatched: 11. The CDR3 has 17 amino acids.

This clonotype was seen only a few times. The J gene is TRBJ2-3, the V gene TRBV5-4; the match to TRBD2 covers 10 bases. With V trimmed by 4 bases and J by 4 bases, 3 bases remained unmatched. The CDR3 consists of 14 residues. From germline, CDR1 is SGHNT and CDR2 YYREEE (reference sequence). The CDR3: CASSPGTSADTQYF. CDR3 sequence (DNA): TGTGCCAGCAGCCCCGGGACTAGCGCAGATACGCAGTATTTT.

The rearrangement joins TRBV20-1 to TRBJ2-5; the match to TRBD2 covers 7 bases. Germline lookup yields CDR1 DFQATT and CDR2 SNEGSKA (reference sequence). The ends lost 5 bases at V and 2 bases at J; junction bases unmatched: 8. CDR3 length equals 14 residues. The CDR3 is CSAGEWGGQETQYF. The CDR3 coding sequence is TGCAGTGCTGGCGAGTGGGGGGGACAAGAGACCCAGTACTTC.

In its sample, this clonotype was seen many times. CDR3 sequence (DNA): TGCAGTGCTTCACCGACAGGGTCGGATAATTCACCCCTCCACTTT. Its protein is CSASPTGSDNSPLHF. The chain has TRBV20-1 and TRBJ1-6; 7 bases align to TRBD1. The CDR3 has 15 residues. Germline-derived CDR1 and CDR2 are DFQATT and SNEGSKA (reference sequence). The junction had 9 bases not matched to a gene; V was cut back by 5 bases and J by 5 bases.

The V call is TRBV16, the J call TRBJ1-1; D remains ambiguous. V lost 1 base, J lost 2 bases, and 5 bases lay in between. The CDR3 is made up of 13 amino acids. Per the germline V gene, CDR1 is KGHSY and CDR2 is FQNENV. CDR3: CASSQLRNTEAFF. CDR3 DNA sequence: TGTGCCAGCAGCCAATTAAGAAACACTGAAGCTTTCTTT.

This clonotype was observed many times. V is TRBV9 and J is TRBJ2-1; 10 nucleotides match TRBD2. The CDR3 contains 17 residues. V trimming: 3 bases; J trimming: 0 bases; junction bases outside the gene matches: 6. Per the germline V gene, CDR1 is SGDLS and CDR2 is YYNGEE. The DNA for the CDR3 is TGTGCCAGCAGCGAGGGACTAGCGAGACTCTCCTACAATGAGCAGTTCTTC. It specifies CASSEGLARLSYNEQFF.

This clonotype has only a few counts. The chain carries TRBV7-8 and TRBJ2-3; weak D call: TRBD2 (7 bases). The V and J ends lost 7 bases and 4 bases respectively, with 15 bases between them. Germline CDR1 SGHVS, CDR2 FQNEAQ. The CDR3 has 14 amino acids. The CDR3 DNA sequence: TGTGCCAGCATAGGGGGGGGCGCCGCAGATACGCAGTATTTT. Translation: CASIGGGAADTQYF.

This clonotype was observed many times. The rearrangement uses TRBV19 and TRBJ1-5, with D possibly matching TRBD1 (5 bases). The CDR3 covers 14 residues. V was trimmed by 7 bases and J by 4 bases, leaving 14 bases between them. Per germline, CDR1 LNHDA and CDR2 SQIVND (reference sequence). Here the CDR3 reads CASKGQGWNQPQHF. In nucleotides, the CDR3 is TGTGCCAGTAAAGGGCAGGGCTGGAATCAGCCCCAGCATTTT.

The table lists this clonotype with many counts. This chain connects TRBV7-9 to TRBJ2-2; unclear D gene. Germline-derived CDR1 and CDR2 are SEHNR and FQNEAQ (reference sequence). V lost 5 bases and J lost 0, with 13 bases in between. This CDR3 region has 16 residues. In DNA form, the CDR3 reads TGTGCCAGCAGCCCACCCCTTGGGACGAACACCGGGGAGCTGTTTTTT. It translates to CASSPPLGTNTGELFF.

This clonotype was found many times. The chain employs TRBV6-1 and TRBJ2-7; 7 nucleotides align to TRBD2. The V gene's germline CDR1 is MNHNS and CDR2 SASEGT. J lost 3 bases, V lost 3 bases, and 5 bases had no gene match. There are 14 residues in the CDR3. CDR3 DNA: TGTGCCAGCAGTGATCCAGCGGGGTTCTACGAGCAGTACTTC. Residues: CASSDPAGFYEQYF.

This clonotype occurred a few times. The rearrangement joins TRBV20-1 to TRBJ2-1; TRBD2 matches 10 bases. V was clipped by 4 bases and J by 12 bases; unmatched bases: 12. The CDR3 consists of 14 residues. Germline assignment: CDR1 DFQATT and CDR2 SNEGSKA (reference sequence). DNA for the CDR3: TGCAGTGCTACTGATCTAGCGGGAGACTCTCGGCAGTTCTTC. It is translated as CSATDLAGDSRQFF.

This clonotype was found many times. Sequence at one end of the junction differs from germline and may be a read error. CDR3 bases: TGTGCCAGCAGTTTTAGCGGGAGTTACAATGAGCAGTTCTTC. It translates to CASSFSGSYNEQFF. The chain links TRBV5-1 to TRBJ2-1; 9 bases agree with TRBD2. Germline V gene sequence: CDR1 SGHRS, CDR2 YFSETQ. CDR3 length equals 14 residues.

This clonotype was counted only a few times. The V call is TRBV2, the J call TRBJ1-5, with D hard to call. The CDR3 sequence is 13 residues long. Germline V lookup: CDR1 SNHLY, CDR2 FYNNEI. The V gene lost 4 bases and the J gene lost 4 bases, with 8 bases spanning the gap. CDR3: CASSVVENQPQHF. In DNA form, the CDR3 reads TGTGCCAGCAGTGTGGTGGAGAATCAGCCCCAGCATTTT.

By proportion, this clonotype is medium-sized. The rearrangement uses TRBV6-4 and TRBJ2-3, with 8 nucleotides matching TRBD2. Germline values: CDR1 MRHNA, CDR2 SNTAGT. The ends lost 4 bases at V and 0 bases at J; junction bases unmatched: 0. The CDR3 is 14 amino acids. In DNA, the CDR3 is TGTGCCAGCAGTGCTAGCGGGAGCACAGATACGCAGTATTTT. Encoded protein: CASSASGSTDTQYF.

This clonotype was detected ten times or more. The J gene is TRBJ1-4, the V gene TRBV6-5; D gene unclear. CDR1 MNHEY and CDR2 SVGAGI come from the germline V gene. V was shortened by 5 bases and J by 0 bases, with 10 bases between the two germline ends. This CDR3 is 15 amino acids long. CDR3 amino acids: CASSRRIATNEKLFF. The CDR3 DNA follows: TGTGCCAGCAGTCGCCGGATAGCAACTAATGAAAAACTGTTTTTT.

This clonotype was seen repeatedly, ten times or more. The chain uses TRBV4-1 and TRBJ2-3; tentatively, D is TRBD2 (7 bases). CDR1 and CDR2 (germline): MGHRA, YSYEKL. Trimming cost V 3 bases and J 6 bases, with 19 bases left between them. This CDR3 is built from 16 residues. CDR3 residues: CASSQELGGGLDTQYF. CDR3 DNA sequence: TGCGCCAGCAGCCAGGAATTGGGGGGGGGGCTTGATACGCAGTATTTT.

The table lists this clonotype with many counts. The V gene is TRBV5-4, the J gene TRBJ1-3; D not resolved. Germline assignment: CDR1 SGHNT and CDR2 YYREEE (reference sequence). Trimming removed 0 bases at V and 7 bases at J, with 14 bases between. This CDR3 comprises 15 residues. The CDR3 loop is CASSLAWPGGNTIYF. The CDR3 DNA reads TGTGCCAGCAGCTTGGCTTGGCCAGGCGGGAACACCATATATTTT. Using reference TRBV5-4 and TRBJ1-3 for the parts outside the CDR3, the full variable domain is ETGVTQSPTHLIKTRGQQVTLRCSSQSGHNTVSWYQQALGQGPQFIFQYYREEENGRGNFPPRFSGLQFPNYSSELNVNALELDDSALYLCASSLAWPGGNTIYFGEGSWLTVV.

This clonotype showed up many times. The CDR3 reads CASTTFNEQFF. The CDR3 DNA reads TGTGCCAGCACCACCTTCAATGAGCAGTTCTTC. The chain is built from TRBV7-2 and TRBJ2-1; D call uncertain. Germline assignment: CDR1 SGHTA and CDR2 FQGNSA. The CDR3 has 11 residues. Trimming cost V 7 bases and J 6 bases, with 7 bases left between them.

In its sample, this clonotype was seen many times. The rearrangement joins TRBV27 to TRBJ1-5, with D perhaps matching TRBD1 (5 bases). V was shortened by 6 bases and J by 2 bases, with 14 bases between the two germline ends. The CDR3 is 15 residues long. The V gene's germline CDR1 is MNHEY and CDR2 SMNVEV (reference sequence). DNA for the CDR3: TGTGCCAGCAGAACCCGGGGCGAAGGCAATCAGCCCCAGCATTTT. Protein product: CASRTRGEGNQPQHF.

This clonotype has ten or more counts. The chain carries TRBV29-1 and TRBJ1-2; D is uncertain. Germline assignment: CDR1 SQVTM and CDR2 ANQGSEA. The CDR3 has 13 amino acids. Between the trimmed V and J ends, which lost 6 bases and 4 bases, there was a span of 15 bases. The CDR3 nucleotides are TGCAGCGTCCAGAAAGAAGGTGGCTATGGCTACACCTTC. This codes for CSVQKEGGYGYTF.

Ten or more counts support this clonotype. V and J are TRBV6-1 and TRBJ1-5; D not resolved. The CDR3 consists of 16 residues. In germline, CDR1 is MNHNS, CDR2 SASEGT. Deletions cut 4 bases from V and 4 bases from J, with 17 bases between. The CDR3 DNA reads as TGTGCCAGCAGTGCGGGTAGCGGCTCTTTTAATCAGCCCCAGCATTTT. This codes for CASSAGSGSFNQPQHF.

This clonotype was found many times. The V call is TRBV20-1, the J call TRBJ2-7; no firm D call. Deletions cut 3 bases from V and 6 bases from J, with 9 bases between. The CDR3 runs to 11 residues. Germline V lookup: CDR1 DFQATT, CDR2 SNEGSKA (reference sequence). CDR3 in amino acids: CSASRPFEQYF. The CDR3 DNA is TGCAGTGCTAGTAGGCCATTCGAGCAGTACTTC.

This clonotype showed up many times. The chain couples TRBV29-1 to TRBJ1-2; the D gene is possibly TRBD1 (5 bases). V was cut by 5 bases and J by 14 bases, with 27 bases left in between. Germline CDR1 reads SQVTM; CDR2 reads ANQGSEA. The CDR3 has 14 residues. The CDR3 sequence: CSVPIDSPKMEGTF. In DNA, the CDR3 is TGCAGCGTTCCTATTGACAGCCCGAAAATGGAAGGAACCTTC.

Ten or more counts support this clonotype. The rearrangement joins TRBV20-1 to TRBJ1-6, with D unclear. This CDR3 has 13 amino acids. CDR1 is DFQATT, CDR2 SNEGSKA, per germline (reference sequence). V was clipped by 3 bases and J by 10 bases, with 13 bases between them. CDR3 in amino acids: CSARASVGSPLHF. The CDR3 bases are TGCAGTGCTAGGGCCTCGGTTGGCTCACCCCTCCACTTT.

The gene calls are TRBV19 and TRBJ1-5, with 11 bases fitting TRBD1. Losses at the gene ends were 9 bases for V and 5 bases for J; bases not matched to a gene: 6. Germline-derived CDR1 and CDR2 are LNHDA and SQIVND (reference sequence). The CDR3 covers 14 residues. This CDR3 is CASLGQGAYQPQHF. Here the CDR3 DNA reads TGTGCCAGCCTAGGACAGGGGGCATATCAGCCCCAGCATTTT.

This chain links TRBV6-5 with TRBJ1-5, with D perhaps TRBD1 (6 bases). This CDR3 spans 14 amino acids. V was trimmed by 6 bases and J by 4 bases, leaving 13 bases between them. Germline assignment: CDR1 MNHEY and CDR2 SVGAGI. The CDR3 reads CASRKRDKNQPQHF. The CDR3 bases are TGTGCCAGCAGGAAACGGGACAAAAATCAGCCCCAGCATTTT.

This clonotype occurred many times. J is TRBJ2-1 and V is TRBV30, with TRBD2 matching 9 bases. The CDR3 contains 16 residues. The germline V gene has CDR1 GTSNPN and CDR2 SVGIG (reference sequence). V shed 0 bases and J 5 bases; nucleotides not matched to a gene: 8. CDR3 protein: CAWSVGLAGIDNEQFF. The CDR3 DNA reads TGTGCCTGGAGTGTAGGGCTAGCGGGAATAGACAATGAGCAGTTCTTC. The full variable domain, with the rest looked up from reference TRBV30 and TRBJ2-1, is SQTIHQWPATLVQPVGSPLSLECTVEGTSNPNLYWYRQAAGRGLQLLFYSVGIGQISSEVPQNLSASRPQDRQFILSSKKLLLSDSGFYLCAWSVGLAGIDNEQFFGPGTRLTVL.

The table lists this clonotype with many counts. The chain is built from TRBV6-5 and TRBJ1-1, with D possibly TRBD1 on 6 matching bases. V lost 7 bases and J lost 10, with 13 bases in between. Germline CDR1 MNHEY, CDR2 SVGAGI. The CDR3 is 11 residues long. The CDR3 DNA reads TGTGCCAGCAAAGAGGGACAAGGAGCTTTCTTT. It yields the protein CASKEGQGAFF.